This T cell receptor (beta chain) is drawn from a study of blood T cell repertoires in COVID-19. Per the original data handling: Amplification of reference gene primers provided the estimated nucleated cell counts. Repertoires were generated with immunoSEQ multiplex PCR, while TCRdb's copy carries only in-frame clones and drops some. Clonal size and the V and J genes are those of that table, whereas D and trimming came from the DNA. The sample consists of around 69,000 clones, approximately 89% of them appearing once. V was shortened by 8 bases and J by 6 bases, with 17 bases between the two germline ends. Germline loops: CDR1 WSHSY, CDR2 SAAADI. The CDR3 spans 13 residues.

The sample was peripheral blood. This chain uses TRBV10-2 with TRBJ2-7; the D gene is possibly TRBD1 (6 bases). This TCR derives from a woman between 45 and 60 years old with active COVID-19. The CDR3 here is CASVDRPETEQYF. The CDR3 DNA follows: TGCGCCAGCGTCGACAGGCCTGAGACCGAGCAGTACTTC.